A single sample is the source of the 8 T cell receptor beta chains below, sequenced in a study of blood T cell repertoires in COVID-19. This table comes from immunoSEQ multiplex PCR, and its TCRdb copy is limited to in-frame clones, with some not included. The sample lists 300,000 to 400,000 clones; about nine tenths were seen once. Sequencing input: PBMCs or T cells enriched from blood (not recorded which). These receptors all come from a man aged 55 to 70 who had recovered from COVID-19.

This chain connects TRBV2 to TRBJ1-2; 9 positions match TRBD1. The CDR3 has 13 residues. V trimming: 6 bases; J trimming: 5 bases; junction bases outside the gene matches: 4. Germline V gene lookup returns CDR1 SNHLY and CDR2 FYNNEI. CDR3 residues: CASRQGAPYGYTF. The DNA for the CDR3 is TGTGCCAGCAGACAGGGGGCCCCTTATGGCTACACCTTC.

In DNA, the CDR3 is TGTGCCAGCAGACGACTCCGCTTTAGCAATCAGCCCCAGCATTTT. It encodes CASRRLRFSNQPQHF. The rearrangement joins TRBV28 to TRBJ1-5; D gene ambiguous. The CDR3 spans 15 residues. The V end was cut by 6 bases, the J end by 0 bases, with 12 bases between. Germline lookup yields CDR1 MDHEN and CDR2 SYDVKM.

This clone was recorded once. The rearrangement uses TRBV7-6 and TRBJ2-1; tentatively, D is TRBD1 (6 bases). CDR1 is SGHVS and CDR2 is FNYEAQ in the germline V gene. V lost 5 bases and J lost 9, with 20 bases in between. The CDR3 totals 15 residues. Here the CDR3 DNA reads TGTGCCAGCAGCCCCCGGGACACTAAGAATCCTGAGCAGTTCTTC. This codes for CASSPRDTKNPEQFF.

The chain carries TRBV5-1 and TRBJ2-5, with a possible D match to TRBD2 (5 bases). This CDR3 has 14 amino acids. The germline V gene has CDR1 SGHRS and CDR2 YFSETQ. V dropped 4 bases and J dropped 3 bases, with 13 bases sitting between them. CDR3 in amino acids: CASSTGSVEETQYF. The CDR3 DNA follows: TGCGCCAGCAGCACGGGGTCTGTAGAAGAGACCCAGTACTTC.

This chain uses TRBV19 with TRBJ2-7; D not certain. V lost 5 bases and J 0 bases, leaving 11 bases between the germline ends. The CDR3 length is 14 residues. Germline-derived CDR1 and CDR2 are LNHDA and SQIVND (reference sequence). CDR3 in DNA: TGTGCCAGTAGTCAAACGGTGAGCTCCTACGAGCAGTACTTC. Its protein product is CASSQTVSSYEQYF.

V usage is TRBV7-9 and J usage is TRBJ1-5; no reliable D call. CDR3 size: 16 residues. V was trimmed by 5 bases and J by 0 bases, leaving 14 bases between them. CDR1 is SEHNR and CDR2 is FQNEAQ in the germline V gene (reference sequence). CDR3 nucleotide sequence: TGTGCCAGCAGCAGAGGCGGGTCACGTAGCAATCAGCCCCAGCATTTT. Translation gives CASSRGGSRSNQPQHF.

The chain carries TRBV28 and TRBJ2-2; TRBD2 matches at 11 bases. Germline V gene lookup returns CDR1 MDHEN and CDR2 SYDVKM. The junction had 9 bases not matched to a gene; V was cut back by 3 bases and J by 6 bases. The CDR3 contains 17 residues. CDR3 nucleotides: TGTGCCAGCAGTTTTGTGACTAGCGGGACGTTTTCCGGGGAGCTGTTTTTT. Protein sequence: CASSFVTSGTFSGELFF.

This chain links TRBV18 with TRBJ1-1; tentatively, D is TRBD1 (6 bases). The CDR3 is 14 residues long. CDR1 is KGHSH and CDR2 is LQKENI in the germline V gene. The V and J ends lost 3 bases and 6 bases respectively, with 14 bases between them. The DNA for the CDR3 is TGTGCCAGCTCACCGCCGGGGGGGGGCGCTGAAGCTTTCTTT. Protein product: CASSPPGGGAEAFF.